This T cell receptor beta chain was sequenced for a study of T cell changes during pregnancy in multiple sclerosis. Sequenced by immunoSEQ multiplex PCR; TCRdb stores in-frame clones only, minus some. Of around 97,000 clones listed, 92% were seen once; the top ten hold 0.9% to 0.95%. The CDR3 covers 14 residues. J gave up 4 bases and V 6 bases, and 6 bases lay outside the gene matches. Germline CDR1 is SNHLY and CDR2 is FYNNEI. J is TRBJ1-5 and V is TRBV2, with 7 bases that match TRBD1. Source: peripheral blood, taken after pregnancy. The clonotype was recovered from a female donor with multiple sclerosis, enrolled in a pregnancy study. The CDR3 DNA reads TGTGCCAGCAGGGGGACAGTTGTTAATCAGCCCCAGCATTTT. Protein: CASRGTVVNQPQHF.